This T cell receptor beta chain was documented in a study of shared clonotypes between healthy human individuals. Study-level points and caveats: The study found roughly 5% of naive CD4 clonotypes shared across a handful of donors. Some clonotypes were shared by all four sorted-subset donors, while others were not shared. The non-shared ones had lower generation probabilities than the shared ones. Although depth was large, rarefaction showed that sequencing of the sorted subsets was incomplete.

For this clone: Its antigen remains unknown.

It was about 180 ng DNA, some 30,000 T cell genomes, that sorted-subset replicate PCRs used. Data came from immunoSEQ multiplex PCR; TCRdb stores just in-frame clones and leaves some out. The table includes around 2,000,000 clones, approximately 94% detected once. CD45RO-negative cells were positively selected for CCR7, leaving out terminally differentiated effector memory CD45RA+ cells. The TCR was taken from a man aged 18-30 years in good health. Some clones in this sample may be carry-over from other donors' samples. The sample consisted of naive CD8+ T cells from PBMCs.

The CDR3 loop reads CASSSGLALYEQYF. The CDR3, as DNA: TGTGCCAGTAGTTCGGGACTAGCGCTCTACGAGCAGTACTTC. V gene TRBV19 combines with J gene TRBJ2-7, with 10 positions matching TRBD2. This CDR3 spans 14 amino acids. Germline values: CDR1 LNHDA, CDR2 SQIVND (reference sequence). J gave up 3 bases and V 5 bases, and 4 bases lay outside the gene matches. Full variable domain (missing parts from reference TRBV19 and TRBJ2-7): DGGITQSPKYLFRKEGQNVTLSCEQNLNHDAMYWYRQDPGQGLRLIYYSQIVNDFQKGDIAEGYSVSREKKESFPLTVTSAQKNPTAFYLCASSSGLALYEQYFGPGTRLTVT.